The 8 T cell receptor beta chains below come from one sample, sequenced in a study of shared clonotypes between healthy human individuals. Clones were read by immunoSEQ multiplex PCR, and TCRdb kept only the in-frame ones, dropping some. There are about 600,000 clones in the sample; about 98% occur only once, and more than 0.3% lies in the top ten. The naive CD8 fraction comprised CD45RO-negative cells positively selected for CCR7 and excluded terminally differentiated effector memory CD45RA+ cells. What was sequenced was naive CD8+ T cells sorted from blood. Receptors originate from a man between 25 and 39 years old in good health.

The rearrangement joins TRBV21-1 to TRBJ2-7; the D call of TRBD1 is as the table states it, not checked on the DNA. TRBV21-1 is recorded as a pseudogene. The CDR3 has 16 residues. This CDR3 is CASSGIRDRGGHEQYF. The CDR3 coding sequence is TGTGCCAGCAGCGGCATCCGGGACAGGGGCGGGCACGAGCAGTACTTC.

The chain is built from TRBV6-1 and TRBJ2-1, with 7 positions matching TRBD1. Per the germline V gene, CDR1 is MNHNS and CDR2 is SASEGT. This CDR3 has 14 amino acids. V trimming: 4 bases; J trimming: 2 bases; junction bases outside the gene matches: 2. CDR3 sequence reads: CASSAGTAYNEQFF. CDR3 coding DNA: TGTGCCAGCAGTGCCGGGACAGCCTACAATGAGCAGTTCTTC.

The chain recombines TRBV7-6 with TRBJ2-1; TRBD2 aligns across 12 bases. The germline V gene encodes CDR1 SGHVS and CDR2 FNYEAQ. The CDR3 covers 16 residues. Unmatched junction bases numbered 10, after V lost 5 bases and J lost 8 bases. The CDR3 region has the DNA TGTGCCAGCAGCCCCGCGGTTCTAGCGGGAGGGTATGAGCAGTTCTTC. This sequence encodes CASSPAVLAGGYEQFF.

This clone was picked up one time. This rearrangement joins TRBV27 to TRBJ2-3, with 9 nucleotides matching TRBD1. V was pared by 5 bases and J by 5 bases, with 8 bases of the junction left unmatched. CDR3 size: 15 residues. CDR1 is MNHEY, CDR2 SMNVEV, per germline (reference sequence). The CDR3 protein is CASSTRDRVGDTQYF. CDR3 bases: TGTGCCAGCAGTACCCGGGACAGGGTGGGAGATACGCAGTATTTT.

J is TRBJ1-1 and V is TRBV10-1, with TRBD1 as a possible D gene (5 bases). The germline CDR1 and CDR2 sequences are WNHNN and SYGVQD (reference sequence). There are 13 residues in the CDR3. CDR3 protein: CATREGPVTEAFF. The CDR3 DNA follows: TGCGCAACCAGAGAGGGGCCCGTCACTGAAGCTTTCTTT.

CDR3 coding DNA: TGTGCCAGCAGCGACTCGGGACTAGCGGGGCAAGAGACCCAGTACTTC. Protein: CASSDSGLAGQETQYF. The genes are TRBV7-9 and TRBJ2-5; 13 nucleotides align to TRBD2. Germline trimming cut 5 bases from V and 2 bases from J; bases unmatched to any gene: 5. The CDR3 has 16 amino acids. Germline CDR1 SEHNR, CDR2 FQNEAQ (reference sequence).

The V and J genes are TRBV5-8 and TRBJ2-1; D ambiguous. In germline, CDR1 is SGHTS, CDR2 YDEGEE. The CDR3 has 12 residues. V dropped 5 bases and J dropped 5 bases, with 8 bases sitting between them. Here the CDR3 reads CASSLWHNEQFF. CDR3 DNA sequence: TGTGCCAGCAGTTTATGGCACAATGAGCAGTTCTTC.

The chain is built from TRBV11-3 and TRBJ2-6; D remains unclear. CDR1 is SGHNT and CDR2 is YENEEA in the germline V gene. The CDR3 sequence is 17 residues long. Trimming left V 5 bases short and J 5 bases short, with 19 bases between. As DNA, the CDR3 is TGTGCCAGCAGCGACGGTCCTCGACAAAGTCGGGCCAACGTCCTGACTTTC. Encoded protein: CASSDGPRQSRANVLTF.